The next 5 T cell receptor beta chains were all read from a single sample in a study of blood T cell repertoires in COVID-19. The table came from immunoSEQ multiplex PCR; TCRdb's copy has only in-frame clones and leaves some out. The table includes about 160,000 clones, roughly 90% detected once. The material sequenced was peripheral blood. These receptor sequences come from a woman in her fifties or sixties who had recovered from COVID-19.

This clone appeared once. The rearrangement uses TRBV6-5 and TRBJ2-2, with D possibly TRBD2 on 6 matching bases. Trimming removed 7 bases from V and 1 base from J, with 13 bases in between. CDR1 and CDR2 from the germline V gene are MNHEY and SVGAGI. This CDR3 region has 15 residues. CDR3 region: CASTVMGGNTGELFF. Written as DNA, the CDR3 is TGTGCCAGCACCGTTATGGGGGGGAACACCGGGGAGCTGTTTTTT.

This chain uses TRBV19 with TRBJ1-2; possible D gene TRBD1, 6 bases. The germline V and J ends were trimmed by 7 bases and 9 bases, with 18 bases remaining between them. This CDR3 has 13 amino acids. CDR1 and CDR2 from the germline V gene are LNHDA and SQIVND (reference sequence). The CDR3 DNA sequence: TGTGCCAGTACTAACAGGGTGAGGGAAAGCTACACCTTC. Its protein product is CASTNRVRESYTF.

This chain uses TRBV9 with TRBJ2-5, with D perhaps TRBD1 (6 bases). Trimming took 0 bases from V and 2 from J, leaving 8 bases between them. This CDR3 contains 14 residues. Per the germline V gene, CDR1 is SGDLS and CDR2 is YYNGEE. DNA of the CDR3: TGTGCCAGCAGCGTAGACAGGGCACAAGAGACCCAGTACTTC. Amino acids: CASSVDRAQETQYF.

The chain's CDR3 is CASSPGSPSPLHF. The CDR3 region has the DNA TGTGCCAGCAGCCCCGGGTCTCCTTCACCCCTCCACTTT. V usage is TRBV7-9 and J usage is TRBJ1-6; no definite D call. With 5 bases removed from V and 9 bases from J, the gap between germline ends came to 11 bases. The CDR3 loop spans 13 amino acids. Per germline, CDR1 SEHNR and CDR2 FQNEAQ (reference sequence). The variable domain in full, completed from reference TRBV7-9 and TRBJ1-6, reads DTGVSQNPRHKITKRGQNVTFRCDPISEHNRLYWYRQTLGQGPEFLTYFQNEAQLEKSRLLSDRFSAERPKGSFSTLEIQRTEQGDSAMYLCASSPGSPSPLHFGNGTRLTVT.

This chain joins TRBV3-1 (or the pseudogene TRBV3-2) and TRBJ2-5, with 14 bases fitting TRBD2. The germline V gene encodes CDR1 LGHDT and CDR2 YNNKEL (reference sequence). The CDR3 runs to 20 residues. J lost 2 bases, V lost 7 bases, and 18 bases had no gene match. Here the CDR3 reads CASIKPGTSGGSQQQETQYF. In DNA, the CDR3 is TGTGCCAGCATCAAACCTGGGACTAGCGGGGGCAGCCAACAACAAGAGACCCAGTACTTC.